This TCR beta chain was retrieved from a study of Graves' ophthalmopathy and Graves' hyperthyroidism. General observations from the study: The 13-signature model separated ophthalmopathy from stable hyperthyroidism at over 85% sensitivity and nearly 82% specificity. Ophthalmopathy progression prediction by the model yielded a sensitivity of approximately 71% and a specificity of about 72%.

Amplification from RNA transcripts yielded the TCR beta CDR3 regions. HTBI primers served in a first-round RT-PCR, which a second-round multiplex PCR followed. TCRdb itself ran the multiplex PCR reads through MiXCR, one entry per CDR3 protein. The table includes about 660,000 distinct CDR3 sequences, over 40% detected once. At least ten counts were recorded for this clonotype. Its target is not known. The CDR3 extends over 16 amino acids. V lost 1 base and J lost 1; bases outside the gene matches: 6. Ophthalmopathy donors' eye disease showed moderate-to-severe activity, CAS of at least 3, NOSPECS of at least 4 and duration under 3 months.

This rearrangement joins TRBV12-3 or TRBV12-4 to TRBJ1-1; 7 positions match TRBD1. What was sequenced was peripheral blood. The clonotype originates from an adult man with Graves' ophthalmopathy. The CDR3 is CASSLGQDRRNTEAFF. The CDR3 coding sequence is TGTGCCAGCAGTTTAGGACAGGACAGGCGGAACACTGAAGCTTTCTTT.